The 29 T cell receptor beta chains given below trace back to one sample, sequenced in a study of siplizumab effects on memory and regulatory T cells. Only in-frame clones appear in the TCRdb table, and some are missing; sequencing was by immunoSEQ multiplex PCR. Of more than 75,000 clones listed, more than 85% are singletons. Material for sequencing was CD8+ T cells sorted from blood. The origin of the receptors is a human donor in good health.

This clone was counted once. The genes are TRBV30 and TRBJ2-3, with 7 bases that match TRBD1. Germline V lookup: CDR1 GTSNPN, CDR2 SVGIG (reference sequence). With V trimmed by 2 bases and J by 6 bases, 11 bases remained unmatched. This CDR3 contains 15 residues. CDR3 DNA: TGTGCCTGGAGTACCGGGACAGCCGTTATCGATACGCAGTATTTT. It encodes CAWSTGTAVIDTQYF.

This chain connects TRBV27 to TRBJ2-1; 7 positions match TRBD2. The CDR3 has 14 amino acids. J gave up 0 bases and V 6 bases, and 2 bases lay outside the gene matches. Germline loops: CDR1 MNHEY, CDR2 SMNVEV (reference sequence). CDR3 loop: CASSLAASYNEQFF. As DNA, the CDR3 is TGTGCCAGCAGCCTAGCGGCCTCCTACAATGAGCAGTTCTTC.

The chain combines TRBV2 with TRBJ1-5; no reliable D call. CDR1 is SNHLY and CDR2 is FYNNEI in the germline V gene. The CDR3 covers 14 residues. Trimming removed 1 base at V and 5 bases at J, with 9 bases between. CDR3 loop: CASSEDLGDQPQHF. CDR3 DNA sequence: TGTGCCAGCAGTGAAGACCTGGGCGATCAGCCCCAGCATTTT. The complete variable domain, with remaining parts taken from reference TRBV2 and TRBJ1-5, reads EPEVTQTPSHQVTQMGQEVILRCVPISNHLYFYWYRQILGQKVEFLVSFYNNEISEKSEIFDDQFSVERPDGSNFTLKIRSTKLEDSAMYFCASSEDLGDQPQHFGDGTRLSIL.

This chain connects TRBV25-1 to TRBJ1-2, with 8 bases lining up with TRBD1. Germline CDR1 MGHDK, CDR2 SYGVNS. The ends lost 2 bases at V and 1 base at J; junction bases unmatched: 6. The CDR3 sequence is 16 residues long. CDR3 amino acids: CASSEPGGDFNYGYTF. CDR3 nucleotides: TGTGCCAGCAGTGAACCAGGGGGCGACTTTAACTATGGCTACACCTTC.

This clone was recorded only once. This chain joins TRBV11-2 and TRBJ2-7; the match to TRBD2 covers 7 bases. The CDR3 is 15 amino acids. V shed 5 bases, J shed 0 bases, and the junction held 7 bases outside the gene matches. The germline gives CDR1 SGHAT, CDR2 FQNNGV. In nucleotides, the CDR3 is TGTGCCAGCAGCCTTAGCGGGCCTAACTCCTACGAGCAGTACTTC. The encoded protein is CASSLSGPNSYEQYF.

V gene TRBV6-1 combines with J gene TRBJ1-6, with D possibly being TRBD1 (6 bases). Trimming stripped 5 bases from V and 10 bases from J, with 12 bases between. The CDR3 loop spans 13 amino acids. Germline V gene data show CDR1 as MNHNS and CDR2 as SASEGT. The CDR3 DNA reads TGTGCCAGCAGTTCCGGGACAACCTCACCCCTCCACTTT. It encodes CASSSGTTSPLHF.

V gene TRBV7-9 combines with J gene TRBJ2-2; 8 bases align to TRBD1. Trimming took 2 bases from V and 5 from J; bases not matched to a gene: 4. Germline CDR1 and CDR2: SEHNR and FQNEAQ (reference sequence). CDR3 length: 15 residues. CDR3 nucleotides: TGTGCCAGCAGCTTATACCAGGGGGCGACCGGGGAGCTGTTTTTT. It encodes CASSLYQGATGELFF. The whole variable domain, remainder taken from reference TRBV7-9 and TRBJ2-2, is DTGVSQNPRHKITKRGQNVTFRCDPISEHNRLYWYRQTLGQGPEFLTYFQNEAQLEKSRLLSDRFSAERPKGSFSTLEIQRTEQGDSAMYLCASSLYQGATGELFFGEGSRLTVL.

The chain has TRBV6-5 and TRBJ1-5, with D perhaps TRBD1 (5 bases). This CDR3 spans 13 amino acids. Germline V CDR1 and CDR2: MNHEY, SVGAGI. V dropped 2 bases and J dropped 6 bases, with 8 bases sitting between them. CDR3 coding DNA: TGTGCCAGCAGTTACGGGGGAGGTCAGCCCCAGCATTTT. Translation gives CASSYGGGQPQHF.

The chain recombines TRBV27 with TRBJ1-3, with 9 bases identical to TRBD1. From germline, CDR1 is MNHEY and CDR2 SMNVEV (reference sequence). J gave up 3 bases and V 6 bases, and 12 bases lay outside the gene matches. The CDR3 length is 17 residues. The CDR3 reads CASSDTPDRGLGNTIYF. The CDR3 bases are TGTGCCAGCAGCGACACTCCGGACAGGGGCCTTGGAAACACCATATATTTT.

This chain joins TRBV27 and TRBJ1-2; D gene unclear. V was clipped by 2 bases and J by 1 base, with 5 bases between them. The germline gives CDR1 MNHEY, CDR2 SMNVEV (reference sequence). This CDR3 has 13 amino acids. The CDR3 region is CASSLAGNYGYTF. DNA for the CDR3: TGTGCCAGCAGTTTAGCCGGTAACTATGGCTACACCTTC.

This chain links TRBV9 with TRBJ2-5; D is ambiguous. V gave up 1 base and J gave up 0 bases, with 7 bases separating them. From germline, CDR1 is SGDLS and CDR2 YYNGEE. This CDR3 contains 14 residues. The CDR3 DNA is TGTGCCAGCAGCGTAAAGGGATACCAAGAGACCCAGTACTTC. It yields the protein CASSVKGYQETQYF.

This chain joins TRBV15 and TRBJ2-1, with D possibly being TRBD2 (5 bases). The CDR3 consists of 14 residues. Germline CDR1 reads LNHNV; CDR2 reads YYDKDF (reference sequence). Trimming stripped 5 bases from V and 5 bases from J, with 13 bases between. The CDR3 coding sequence is TGTGCCACCAGCGGCATGGGGAGTAACAATGAGCAGTTCTTC. Residues: CATSGMGSNNEQFF. Variable domain in full (rest from reference TRBV15 and TRBJ2-1): DAMVIQNPRYQVTQFGKPVTLSCSQTLNHNVMYWYQQKSSQAPKLLFHYYDKDFNNEADTPDNFQSRRPNTSFCFLDIRSPGLGDTAMYLCATSGMGSNNEQFFGPGTRLTVL.

CDR3 bases: TGTGCCAGCAGTGAGATGCGACCAGGAGGGGATACGCAGTATTTT. Protein sequence: CASSEMRPGGDTQYF. The chain uses TRBV6-1 and TRBJ2-3; possibly TRBD2 for D (6 bases). The CDR3 consists of 15 residues. CDR1 and CDR2 (germline): MNHNS, SASEGT. Trimming pared 3 bases from V and 6 bases from J, leaving 16 bases between.

The chain uses TRBV27 and TRBJ1-1; 7 nucleotides agree with TRBD1. CDR1 is MNHEY, CDR2 SMNVEV, per germline (reference sequence). CDR3 length: 15 residues. Losses at the gene ends were 5 bases for V and 3 bases for J; bases not matched to a gene: 9. The CDR3 bases are TGTGCCAGCAGTCTAACAGGGGAGGGCTACACTGAAGCTTTCTTT. The encoded protein is CASSLTGEGYTEAFF.

The CDR3 region is CASRVAGANEQFF. The CDR3 DNA is TGTGCCAGCAGGGTAGCGGGGGCGAATGAGCAGTTCTTC. The genes are TRBV7-9 and TRBJ2-1; 9 bases are shared with TRBD2. Germline CDR1 reads SEHNR; CDR2 reads FQNEAQ (reference sequence). V shed 6 bases and J 7 bases; nucleotides not matched to a gene: 4. The CDR3 contains 13 residues. The full variable domain, rest sourced from reference TRBV7-9 and TRBJ2-1, is DTGVSQNPRHKITKRGQNVTFRCDPISEHNRLYWYRQTLGQGPEFLTYFQNEAQLEKSRLLSDRFSAERPKGSFSTLEIQRTEQGDSAMYLCASRVAGANEQFFGPGTRLTVL.

V and J are TRBV11-3 and TRBJ2-1, with 10 bases aligning to TRBD2. Germline V lookup: CDR1 SGHNT, CDR2 YENEEA. The CDR3 spans 15 residues. Trimming took 1 base from V and 9 from J; bases not matched to a gene: 6. CDR3 loop: CASSLVSGRIFEQFF. The CDR3 nucleotides are TGTGCCAGCAGCTTAGTTAGCGGGAGGATCTTTGAGCAGTTCTTC.

The V gene is TRBV7-2, the J gene TRBJ2-1; 7 positions agree with TRBD2. Per the germline V gene, CDR1 is SGHTA and CDR2 is FQGNSA. This CDR3 has 14 residues. Trimming took 0 bases from V and 4 from J; bases not matched to a gene: 0. The CDR3 spells CASSLAGGYNEQFF. The CDR3 region has the DNA TGTGCCAGCAGCTTAGCGGGAGGGTACAATGAGCAGTTCTTC.

The genes are TRBV19 and TRBJ2-2, with D uncertain. V was pared by 3 bases and J by 5 bases, with 4 bases between. The CDR3 runs to 12 residues. The germline gives CDR1 LNHDA, CDR2 SQIVND (reference sequence). The CDR3 region is CASSIGTGELFF. The DNA for the CDR3 is TGTGCCAGTAGTATTGGGACCGGGGAGCTGTTTTTT.

V usage is TRBV30 and J usage is TRBJ1-6; no clear D. Trimming pared 2 bases from V and 8 bases from J, leaving 19 bases between. The germline CDR1 and CDR2 sequences are GTSNPN and SVGIG (reference sequence). The CDR3 is 16 amino acids. CDR3: CAWSSTTEGLYSPLHF. Here the CDR3 DNA reads TGTGCCTGGAGTAGCACGACGGAAGGCCTCTATTCACCCCTCCACTTT. Together with reference TRBV30 and TRBJ1-6, the CDR3 gives the full variable domain: SQTIHQWPATLVQPVGSPLSLECTVEGTSNPNLYWYRQAAGRGLQLLFYSVGIGQISSEVPQNLSASRPQDRQFILSSKKLLLSDSGFYLCAWSSTTEGLYSPLHFGNGTRLTVT.

The chain uses TRBV7-2 and TRBJ2-1, with 10 bases aligning to TRBD2. This CDR3 spans 19 amino acids. The V segment lost 5 bases and the J segment 1 base; nucleotides outside the gene matches: 14. From germline, CDR1 is SGHTA and CDR2 FQGNSA. For the CDR3, the DNA is TGTGCCAGCAGCCCGAGGACTAGCGGCGGCCCGCCATCCTACAATGAGCAGTTCTTC. This encodes CASSPRTSGGPPSYNEQFF.

The V gene is TRBV4-1, the J gene TRBJ1-4; 8 positions match TRBD1. The length of the CDR3 is 17 residues. The junction had 6 bases not matched to a gene; V was cut back by 3 bases and J by 0 bases. The germline V gene has CDR1 MGHRA and CDR2 YSYEKL. The chain's CDR3 is CASSQGTGIATNEKLFF. The CDR3 DNA sequence: TGCGCCAGCAGCCAGGGGACAGGCATTGCAACTAATGAAAAACTGTTTTTT.

CDR3 nucleotide sequence: TGTGCCAGCAGTTTTGGGGCTAGCGGGAGGAATGAGCAGTTCTTC. Translated, it gives CASSFGASGRNEQFF. The chain employs TRBV27 and TRBJ2-1, with 11 bases fitting TRBD2. CDR1 and CDR2 from the germline V gene are MNHEY and SMNVEV (reference sequence). The trim removed 3 bases at V and 7 bases at J, leaving 5 bases unmatched. This CDR3 is 15 amino acids long.

As concerns this clone: The DNA is omitted, as the CDR3 cannot be located on it reliably, and the CDR3 follows TCRdb's listing. V gene TRBV6-1 combines with J gene TRBJ2-5; the table's D call, TRBD2, was not checked against the DNA. The germline gives CDR1 MNHNS, CDR2 SASEGT. The CDR3 spans 15 amino acids, including both terminal residues. The CDR3 reads CASREYFGGQETQYF.

The chain couples TRBV7-6 to TRBJ2-1; 12 bases are a match to TRBD2. The V gene's germline CDR1 is SGHVS and CDR2 FNYEAQ. The J segment lost 5 bases and the V segment lost 1 base, leaving 6 bases of the junction unmatched. The CDR3 is 17 residues long. CDR3 in DNA: TGTGCCAGCAGCTTAGGGACTAGCGGGAATTCAAACAATGAGCAGTTCTTC. The encoded protein is CASSLGTSGNSNNEQFF.

The rearrangement links TRBV7-8 to TRBJ2-1, with 9 nucleotides matching TRBD2. Germline CDR1 SGHVS, CDR2 FQNEAQ. CDR3 length equals 15 residues. V lost 6 bases to trimming and J lost 4 bases; unmatched junction nucleotides: 7. The CDR3 DNA is TGTGCCAGCAGAAGAGAAGCGGGAGGATACAATGAGCAGTTCTTC. Its protein product is CASRREAGGYNEQFF. Full variable domain (remainder filled in from reference TRBV7-8 and TRBJ2-1): GAGVSQSPRYKVAKRGQDVALRCDPISGHVSLFWYQQALGQGPEFLTYFQNEAQLDKSGLPSDRFFAERPEGSVSTLKIQRTQQEDSAVYLCASRREAGGYNEQFFGPGTRLTVL.

The rearrangement links TRBV27 to TRBJ2-1; no clear D. Trimming removed 0 bases from V and 3 bases from J, with 6 bases in between. The CDR3 contains 14 residues. Germline CDR1 is MNHEY and CDR2 is SMNVEV (reference sequence). The CDR3 sequence: CASSLSPGYNEQFF. For the CDR3, the DNA is TGTGCCAGCAGTTTATCGCCGGGCTACAATGAGCAGTTCTTC.

The chain couples TRBV19 to TRBJ1-1; 7 bases line up with TRBD1. Trimming removed 6 bases from V and 0 bases from J; junction bases left unmatched: 7. This CDR3 comprises 15 residues. The germline CDR1 and CDR2 sequences are LNHDA and SQIVND (reference sequence). CDR3 amino acids: CASSKWDSLNTEAFF. CDR3 sequence (DNA): TGTGCCAGTAGCAAGTGGGACAGTCTGAACACTGAAGCTTTCTTT. Looking up the rest from reference TRBV19 and TRBJ1-1 gives the full variable domain: DGGITQSPKYLFRKEGQNVTLSCEQNLNHDAMYWYRQDPGQGLRLIYYSQIVNDFQKGDIAEGYSVSREKKESFPLTVTSAQKNPTAFYLCASSKWDSLNTEAFFGQGTRLTVV.

The V gene is TRBV27, the J gene TRBJ1-5; possible D gene TRBD1, 6 bases. Germline CDR1 is MNHEY and CDR2 is SMNVEV (reference sequence). The CDR3 length is 15 residues. V lost 4 bases and J 9 bases, leaving 19 bases between the germline ends. CDR3 in amino acids: CASSSGQGLEVPQHF. The CDR3 DNA sequence: TGTGCCAGCAGTTCCGGGCAGGGGTTGGAGGTGCCCCAGCATTTT.

This chain joins TRBV27 and TRBJ1-4; D call uncertain. This CDR3 has 13 amino acids. Germline CDR1 and CDR2: MNHEY and SMNVEV (reference sequence). V was trimmed by 1 base and J by 4 bases, leaving 4 bases between them. CDR3 residues: CASSLLGNEKLFF. In nucleotides, the CDR3 is TGTGCCAGCAGTTTATTGGGTAATGAAAAACTGTTTTTT.